A single T cell receptor (beta chain) is shown here with its context. Here immunoSEQ multiplex PCR was the method, and the copy in TCRdb shows in-frame clones only, minus some. The table shows about 9,900 clones, with approximately 68% occurring only once. These data are taken from a study of CD4+ T cells in melanoma. Germline V lookup: CDR1 MNHNS, CDR2 SASEGT. The V segment lost 5 bases and the J segment 3 bases; nucleotides outside the gene matches: 3. There are 14 residues in the CDR3. The sample was cells from a culture (not recorded whether cultured in vitro). The rearrangement links TRBV6-1 to TRBJ1-5, with 8 bases lining up with TRBD1. The sequence was collected from a human donor with melanoma. The CDR3 coding sequence is TGTGCCAGCAGTACGACAGGGGTCAATCAGCCCCAGCATTTT. Amino acids: CASSTTGVNQPQHF.